A single sample gave rise to the 19 T cell receptor beta chains below, sequenced in a study of cytomegalovirus exposure and HLA in healthy donors. PCR was performed using 60 Vbeta and 13 Jbeta primers. Libraries were prepared by immunoSEQ multiplex PCR; TCRdb keeps only in-frame clonotypes and omits some of them. Of under 200,000 clones listed, roughly 73% are singletons. Input material: PBMCs. The receptors stem from a male donor in good health and CMV-seronegative.

Only a few counts were recorded for this clone. This rearrangement joins TRBV7-8 to TRBJ1-4; 12 bases match TRBD1. Germline assignment: CDR1 SGHVS and CDR2 FQNEAQ. The CDR3 runs 17 residues. Trimming took 6 bases from V and 7 from J; bases not matched to a gene: 12. Here the CDR3 DNA reads TGTGCCAGCAGACCGACCGGGACAGGGGGCGGAAGTGAAAAACTGTTTTTT. Amino acids: CASRPTGTGGGSEKLFF.

The chain is built from TRBV5-1 and TRBJ2-1; TRBD1 matches at 9 bases. V lost 3 bases to trimming and J lost 3 bases; unmatched junction nucleotides: 4. The CDR3 has 15 residues. Germline V gene data show CDR1 as SGHRS and CDR2 as YFSETQ. The CDR3 region is CASSSGTGYYNEQFF. The CDR3 DNA reads as TGCGCCAGCAGCTCCGGGACAGGGTACTACAATGAGCAGTTCTTC.

This sequence joins TRBV7-9 and TRBJ2-3; 7 bases line up with TRBD2. V dropped 4 bases and J dropped 3; count of bases not matched to a gene: 10. The V gene's germline CDR1 is SEHNR and CDR2 FQNEAQ (reference sequence). CDR3 length: 16 amino acids. The CDR3 spells CASSWEGRAETDTQYF. The CDR3 bases are TGTGCCAGCAGCTGGGAGGGACGTGCAGAAACAGATACGCAGTATTTT.

The chain employs TRBV11-1 and TRBJ2-1; 10 bases line up with TRBD2. Germline V gives CDR1 SGHAT, CDR2 FQDESV (reference sequence). V shed 6 bases and J 7 bases; nucleotides not matched to a gene: 15. This CDR3 contains 17 residues. CDR3 residues: CASRLYSGRRFLNEQFF. For the CDR3, the DNA is TGTGCCAGCAGACTGTATAGCGGGAGGAGGTTCTTGAATGAGCAGTTCTTC.

The V call is TRBV7-2, the J call TRBJ2-5; D might be TRBD1 (5 bases). Germline V gives CDR1 SGHTA, CDR2 FQGNSA. This CDR3 is 12 amino acids long. The V end lost 5 bases, the J end lost 7 bases, and 11 bases lay between the germline ends. The chain's CDR3 is CASSDAGATQYF. CDR3 in DNA: TGTGCCAGCAGCGACGCTGGGGCGACCCAGTACTTC. Filled out from reference TRBV7-2 and TRBJ2-5, the complete variable domain reads GAGVSQSPSNKVTEKGKDVELRCDPISGHTALYWYRQSLGQGLEFLIYFQGNSAPDKSGLPSDRFSAERTGGSVSTLTIQRTQQEDSAVYLCASSDAGATQYFGPGTRLLVL.

With respect to this clone: Different DNA sequences within this sample yield the same CDR3. V and J are TRBV6-5 and TRBJ1-2; no definite D call. The CDR3 consists of 15 residues. Trimming took 0 bases from V and 1 from J, leaving 9 bases between them. Germline loops: CDR1 MNHEY, CDR2 SVGAGI. The CDR3 DNA sequence: TGTGCCAGCAGTTACTCCCTGAATAGTAACTATGGCTACACCTTC. Its protein product is CASSYSLNSNYGYTF.

In this sample, this clone turned up once. The rearrangement uses TRBV7-9 and TRBJ2-2; 9 nucleotides agree with TRBD1. V shed 5 bases and J 6 bases; nucleotides not matched to a gene: 7. The CDR3 contains 15 residues. CDR1 is SEHNR, CDR2 FQNEAQ, per germline (reference sequence). CDR3 in amino acids: CASSRGTGSAGELFF. As DNA, the CDR3 is TGTGCCAGCAGCCGCGGGACAGGGTCTGCCGGGGAGCTGTTTTTT.

The rearrangement uses TRBV7-6 and TRBJ2-2; D is possibly TRBD2 (5 bases). The CDR3 totals 15 residues. Germline lookup yields CDR1 SGHVS and CDR2 FNYEAQ. The V end lost 3 bases, the J end lost 5 bases, and 13 bases lay between the germline ends. CDR3 in DNA: TGTGCCAGCAGCTTCGGCGGGCTGGGGACCGGGGAGCTGTTTTTT. It translates to CASSFGGLGTGELFF.

V and J are TRBV5-6 and TRBJ2-5; TRBD2 agrees at 8 bases. Germline V gene data show CDR1 as SGHDT and CDR2 as YYEEEE. V was clipped by 4 bases and J by 2 bases; unmatched bases: 13. The CDR3 length is 17 residues. The CDR3 coding sequence is TGTGCCAGCAGCCGGGGGGGAGCGGGGGCGAATCAAGAGACCCAGTACTTC. This codes for CASSRGGAGANQETQYF.

The chain recombines TRBV18 with TRBJ1-2; D gene ambiguous. The CDR3 has 14 residues. Trimming shortened V by 1 base and J by 4 bases, and 10 bases separated the two germline ends. Germline assignment: CDR1 KGHSH and CDR2 LQKENI. CDR3 DNA: TGTGCCAGCTCACCACGCGGTGAAAGCTATGGCTACACCTTC. Translation gives CASSPRGESYGYTF.

The CDR3 loop is CASSVEPGGETQYF. The CDR3 bases are TGTGCCAGCAGCGTAGAGCCAGGGGGAGAGACCCAGTACTTC. V usage is TRBV9 and J usage is TRBJ2-5; 7 nucleotides line up with TRBD1. The CDR3 covers 14 residues. Germline-derived CDR1 and CDR2 are SGDLS and YYNGEE. With V trimmed by 0 bases and J by 4 bases, 3 bases remained unmatched.

The chain employs TRBV6-5 and TRBJ2-7; 7 bases fit TRBD2. V shed 8 bases, J shed 0 bases, and the junction held 7 bases outside the gene matches. Per germline, CDR1 MNHEY and CDR2 SVGAGI. The CDR3 loop spans 14 amino acids. This CDR3 is CASQPGTNSYEQYF. DNA for the CDR3: TGTGCCAGCCAACCCGGGACTAACTCCTACGAGCAGTACTTC.

The chain joins TRBV7-9 to TRBJ1-4, with D possibly matching TRBD1 (6 bases). Trimming took off 1 base at V and 5 bases at J, with 17 bases between the two ends. The CDR3 consists of 17 residues. The V gene's germline CDR1 is SEHNR and CDR2 FQNEAQ (reference sequence). The CDR3 DNA follows: TGTGCCAGCAGCTTAGTCGGGTACCGGGACAAGAATGAAAAACTGTTTTTT. The encoded protein is CASSLVGYRDKNEKLFF.

This chain connects TRBV11-2 to TRBJ2-5; 12 bases align to TRBD2. Germline V gives CDR1 SGHAT, CDR2 FQNNGV. V lost 6 bases and J lost 5; bases outside the gene matches: 7. CDR3 length equals 15 residues. The CDR3: CASRPTSGRGETQYF. The CDR3 region has the DNA TGTGCCAGCAGACCGACTAGCGGGAGAGGGGAGACCCAGTACTTC.

The J gene is TRBJ2-7, the V gene TRBV27; TRBD1 is a possible D gene (5 bases). Trimming removed 5 bases at V and 5 bases at J, with 16 bases between. CDR3 length: 14 amino acids. CDR1 MNHEY and CDR2 SMNVEV come from the germline V gene (reference sequence). The CDR3 sequence: CASSLLFTGDEQYF. In DNA, the CDR3 is TGTGCCAGCAGTCTTCTTTTTACAGGTGACGAGCAGTACTTC.

This clone has a handful of counts. The chain has TRBV28 and TRBJ1-2, with D perhaps matching TRBD1 (6 bases). The CDR3 loop spans 13 amino acids. Germline V gene lookup returns CDR1 MDHEN and CDR2 SYDVKM. V was trimmed by 4 bases and J by 3 bases, leaving 9 bases between them. CDR3 sequence: CASSSQGYYGYTF. The CDR3 bases are TGTGCCAGCAGTTCCCAGGGGTACTATGGCTACACCTTC.

V gene TRBV19 combines with J gene TRBJ1-1; D is ambiguous. This CDR3 has 12 residues. The V end was cut by 10 bases, the J end by 2 bases, with 11 bases between. Germline CDR1 LNHDA, CDR2 SQIVND (reference sequence). The CDR3 here is CAIGRGNTEAFF. For the CDR3, the DNA is TGTGCCATCGGAAGAGGAAACACTGAAGCTTTCTTT.

This clone has a handful of counts. The V call is TRBV11-2, the J call TRBJ2-7, with 12 bases that match TRBD1. Germline-derived CDR1 and CDR2 are SGHAT and FQNNGV. The V segment lost 1 base and the J segment 5 bases; nucleotides outside the gene matches: 6. This CDR3 is built from 16 residues. The CDR3 DNA reads as TGTGCCAGCAGCTTAGCGGGACAGGGGGCGAGGAACGAGCAGTACTTC. It yields the protein CASSLAGQGARNEQYF.

The V gene is TRBV18, the J gene TRBJ2-5, with a possible D match to TRBD2 (6 bases). The germline V gene has CDR1 KGHSH and CDR2 LQKENI. The CDR3 is 14 amino acids. V gave up 6 bases and J gave up 5 bases, with 16 bases separating them. The CDR3 spells CASSTMAGRETQYF. CDR3 coding DNA: TGTGCCAGCTCCACGATGGCAGGGAGGGAGACCCAGTACTTC.